This T cell receptor (beta chain) was recovered during a study of radiotherapy plus CTLA-4 blockade in lung cancer. Profiling relied on immunoSEQ multiplex PCR, and the TCRdb table lists in-frame clones only, not all of them. The sample contains 80,000 to 100,000 clones, just over 85% of which appear only once. Those with chemo-refractory metastatic non-small-cell lung cancer were treated with focal radiation combined with CTLA-4 blockade using ipilimumab. The germline V gene has CDR1 SGHRS and CDR2 YFSETQ. V was pared by 1 base and J by 2 bases, with 2 bases of the junction left unmatched. The CDR3 length is 14 residues.

The sample in question was peripheral blood, obtained from a patient treated with radiotherapy plus ipilimumab. The chain carries TRBV5-1 and TRBJ1-2; 7 nucleotides align to TRBD1. The origin of this receptor is a human donor with non-small cell lung cancer that progressed on radiotherapy plus ipilimumab. The DNA for the CDR3 is TGCGCCAGCAGCTTGACGACAGGGAACTATGGCTACACCTTC. It yields the protein CASSLTTGNYGYTF.